These T cell receptor beta chains were read from a single sample in a study of cytomegalovirus exposure and HLA in healthy donors. Only in-frame clones appear in the TCRdb table, and some are missing; sequencing was by immunoSEQ multiplex PCR. This sample has roughly 150,000 clones, with 65% to 80% found just once. Sequenced: PBMCs. These receptors were obtained from a man aged 40-49 years in good health and CMV-seropositive. Both conserved end residues are trimmed from each CDR3. Rows may omit the clone size; those that give it use once, few, many or a size class.

V gene	J gene	clone size	CDR3 protein
TRBV18	TRBJ2-7	.	ASSPGGETSPISYEQY
TRBV18	TRBJ2-7	few	ASSPKQGLGYEQY
TRBV25-1	TRBJ2-6	.	ASSEWRPSGANVLT
TRBV7-7	TRBJ2-7	.	ASSLGQGATYEQY
TRBV6-5	TRBJ1-3	.	ASQEYSGNTIY
TRBV19	TRBJ2-1	.	ATTRQGGNEQF
TRBV27	.	.	ASSLGSLGSSIQY
TRBV19	TRBJ2-5	.	ASSPWTSGTETQY
TRBV7-9	TRBJ2-1	.	SSSLRGDPAGGPLDEQF
TRBV18	TRBJ2-7	few	ASSEGQGKPYEQY
TRBV2	TRBJ1-5	.	ASKGQSNQPQH
TRBV11-2	TRBJ2-2	.	ASSLLSGRRTGELF
TRBV6-1	TRBJ2-7	.	ASSALGTGYEQY
TRBV5-4	TRBJ2-2	.	ASSQGLASQAGTGELF
TRBV18	TRBJ1-3	.	ASSTGHGTAGNTIY
TRBV13	TRBJ2-3	.	ASSSLLAGTDTQY
TRBV7-9	TRBJ2-2	.	ASSKRWAGAGTGELF
TRBV5-1	TRBJ1-1	.	ASSLAGDEAF
TRBV13	TRBJ2-7	.	ASSLMEPPYEQY
TRBV4-1	TRBJ2-2	few	ASSQGQGGNTGELF
TRBV10-1	TRBJ1-1	.	ASSALQGNTEAF
TRBV5-1	TRBJ2-7	few	ASSRQGADSPYEQY
TRBV6-5	TRBJ2-5	.	ASGTVGGKETQY
TRBV27	TRBJ2-6	.	ASTQWGLAGRWANVLT
TRBV4-3	TRBJ2-2	.	ASSQVGGFPGELF
TRBV27	TRBJ1-5	few	ASSWDRCNQPQH
TRBV14	TRBJ2-3	.	ASSQDSGPFTFTDTQY
TRBV7-9	TRBJ2-7	.	ASSLDGPYEQY
TRBV2	TRBJ1-4	.	ASSDPQFRNEKLF
TRBV19	TRBJ1-1	.	ASSIPGQATEAF
TRBV2	TRBJ2-3	.	ASRGALATLWDTQY
TRBV30	TRBJ2-1	.	ACKVSGRAYEQF
TRBV15	TRBJ2-3	.	ATSRGLWERRADTQY
TRBV6-1	TRBJ2-7	.	ASSEEGTGGYEQY
TRBV9	TRBJ2-1	few	ASSDSGGRLNEQF
TRBV15	TRBJ2-1	once	ATSSRRGSRDNEQF
TRBV7-8	TRBJ2-7	once	ASSLRGANHEQY
TRBV5-6	TRBJ1-1	few	ASSPNGVMVTEAF
TRBV27	TRBJ2-1	few	ASSLEPSGDEQF
TRBV14	TRBJ2-6	.	ASSRQVSGANVLT
TRBV19	TRBJ2-3	.	ASSPSGSWADTQY
TRBV5-4	TRBJ1-1	.	ASSLADRVTEAF
TRBV5-1	TRBJ2-3	.	ASSNRLAGLADTQY
TRBV27	TRBJ2-7	.	ASSPPGLGSYEQY
TRBV19	TRBJ1-1	few	ASTQGYGTEAF
TRBV9	TRBJ2-1	.	ASSVTSEPYNEQF
TRBV29-1	TRBJ2-2	.	SVRAGTNTGELF
TRBV7-9	TRBJ2-7	.	ASSSHGANYEQY
TRBV5-4	TRBJ2-7	.	ASSSRTGSYEQY
TRBV15	TRBJ2-5	.	ATSRTGWETQY
TRBV9	TRBJ2-1	.	ASSVVSGYEQF
TRBV5-1	TRBJ1-1	.	ASSSGERTEAF
TRBV18	TRBJ2-1	.	ASSALAGTYNEQF
TRBV2	TRBJ2-3	.	ASSERAGSADTQY
TRBV28	TRBJ1-5	.	ASSFIGGRSNQPQH
TRBV28	TRBJ2-2	.	ASSHPERRIGELF
TRBV5-4	TRBJ1-2	.	ASSSQTTDRANYGYT
TRBV5-4	TRBJ2-2	.	ASSLPSGNAGELF
TRBV7-3	TRBJ1-2	.	ASSTGQGGYGYT
TRBV5-4	TRBJ2-7	.	ASSGTGQDLSYEQY